Listed below are T cell receptor beta chains from one sample, sequenced in a study of blood T cell repertoires in COVID-19. Assay used: immunoSEQ multiplex PCR; TCRdb lists only in-frame clones, some missing. The table includes tens of thousands of clones, about 86% detected once. Sequencing was performed on peripheral blood. The receptor set was obtained from a human donor in a cohort sampled during active COVID-19. Each CDR3 is given with its conserved first and last residue. Fields, in order: D gene, J gene, clone size, V gene, CDR3 protein, CDR3 DNA. A D gene is named only where the DNA matches it firmly. Size tells how often a clone was seen (once, few, many) or the class of an expanded clone, and some rows leave it out.

>NA|TRBJ2-4|few|TRBV19
CASSIGWGGRALAKNIQYF
TGTGCCAGTAGTATAGGTTGGGGGGGCCGGGCTCTAGCCAAAAACATTCAGTACTTC
>NA|TRBJ2-1|NA|TRBV11-1
CASSLGGGAPFF
TGTGCCAGCAGCTTAGGGGGCGGGGCGCCGTTCTTC
>NA|TRBJ2-7|NA|TRBV4-3
CASSQDGGYEQYF
TGCGCCAGCAGCCAAGACGGGGGCTACGAGCAGTACTTC
>NA|TRBJ2-1|once|TRBV19
CASSISGSYNEQFF
TGTGCCAGTAGTATTAGCGGATCCTACAATGAGCAGTTCTTC
>TRBD1|TRBJ1-1|NA|TRBV14
CASSPFLHRGLITEAFF
TGTGCCAGCAGCCCTTTCCTCCACAGGGGGCTAATAACTGAAGCTTTCTTT
>NA|TRBJ2-1|few|TRBV7-9
CASSFAAGQQFF
TGTGCCAGCAGCTTCGCGGCAGGGCAGCAGTTCTTC
>TRBD1|TRBJ2-7|NA|TRBV7-6
CASSLADRADPYEQYF
TGTGCCAGCAGCTTAGCAGACAGGGCAGACCCCTACGAGCAGTACTTC
>NA|TRBJ2-1|NA|TRBV19
CASSSTRRGRLSYNEQFF
TGTGCCAGTAGCTCCACCCGGAGGGGGCGCCTCTCCTACAATGAGCAGTTCTTC
>TRBD2|TRBJ2-3|NA|TRBV2
CASSVLAGVYF
TGTGCCAGCAGCGTTCTAGCGGGGGTTTATTTT
>TRBD1|TRBJ1-2|NA|TRBV14
CASSPDRGNYGYTF
TGTGCCAGCAGCCCGGACAGGGGGAACTATGGCTACACCTTC
>NA|TRBJ2-2|NA|TRBV11-2
CASTREGGTGGELFF
TGTGCCAGCACCCGAGAGGGGGGGACGGGCGGGGAGCTGTTTTTT
>TRBD1|TRBJ2-1|NA|TRBV10-1
CASSDSQGDNEQFF
TGCGCCAGCAGTGATAGTCAGGGGGACAATGAGCAGTTCTTC
>TRBD2|TRBJ2-7|NA|TRBV6-2/TRBV6-3
CASSYYGGRGEQYF
TGTGCCAGCAGTTACTATGGCGGGAGGGGCGAGCAGTACTTC
>NA|TRBJ2-3|NA|TRBV6-5
CASNGGLSTDTQYF
TGTGCCAGCAACGGCGGGTTGAGCACAGATACGCAGTATTTT
>TRBD1|TRBJ2-7|once|TRBV27
CASERGPGLEQYF
TGTGCCAGCGAAAGGGGGCCAGGGCTCGAGCAGTACTTC
>NA|TRBJ1-1|NA|TRBV12-3/TRBV12-4
CASSRTDSLLAFF
TGTGCCAGCAGTCGGACCGACAGTCTTCTGGCTTTCTTT
>NA|TRBJ2-7|NA|TRBV11-2
CASSSRPGALSYEQYF
TGTGCCAGCAGCTCCCGTCCGGGTGCTCTCTCCTACGAGCAGTACTTC
>NA|TRBJ2-1|NA|TRBV25-1
CASTEGGINEQFF
TGTGCCAGCACCGAGGGGGGGATCAATGAGCAGTTCTTC
>NA|TRBJ2-2|NA|TRBV6-5
CASRDTTTGELFF
TGTGCCAGCAGGGACACCACCACCGGGGAGCTGTTTTTT
>NA|TRBJ1-3|NA|TRBV5-6
CASSSRQLAAGNTIYF
TGTGCCAGCAGCTCCCGTCAGTTGGCTGCTGGAAACACCATATATTTT
>NA|TRBJ2-3|NA|TRBV5-1
CASSIDSPGTDTQYF
TGCGCCAGCAGCATTGACAGCCCAGGCACAGATACGCAGTATTTT
>TRBD2|TRBJ2-5|NA|TRBV28
CASTPGWASGQETQYF
TGTGCCAGCACCCCAGGATGGGCTAGCGGGCAAGAGACCCAGTACTTC
>NA|TRBJ2-5|NA|TRBV2
CASSEWAGTQYF
TGTGCCAGCAGTGAGTGGGCCGGGACCCAGTACTTC
>TRBD2|TRBJ2-7|NA|TRBV19
CASSGASGTTYEQYF
TGTGCCAGTAGTGGTGCTAGCGGGACAACCTACGAGCAGTACTTC
>TRBD1|TRBJ2-3|NA|TRBV5-1
CASSLDWTGGDTQYF
TGCGCCAGCAGCTTGGATTGGACAGGGGGCGATACGCAGTATTTT
>TRBD2|TRBJ2-5|NA|TRBV7-2
CASSLAGGGETQYF
TGTGCCAGCAGCCTAGCGGGAGGGGGGGAGACCCAGTACTTC
>TRBD1|TRBJ1-5|NA|TRBV11-3
CASSLERGTGGQPQHF
TGTGCCAGCAGCTTGGAAAGGGGGACAGGGGGACAGCCCCAGCATTTT
>TRBD2|TRBJ2-7|NA|TRBV6-6
CASSYSRTSGSYEQYF
TGTGCCAGCAGTTACTCGAGGACTAGCGGTAGCTACGAGCAGTACTTC
>NA|TRBJ2-7|NA|TRBV6-5
CASSQYYEQYF
TGTGCCAGCAGCCAGTACTACGAGCAGTACTTC
>TRBD1|TRBJ2-2|NA|TRBV9
CASSGRTGAGELFF
TGTGCCAGCAGCGGGCGGACAGGGGCCGGGGAGCTGTTTTTT
>TRBD1|TRBJ2-7|NA|TRBV7-9
CASSFIEQGYEQYF
TGTGCCAGCAGCTTCATTGAACAGGGGTACGAGCAGTACTTC
>TRBD2|TRBJ2-7|NA|TRBV3-1/TRBV3-2
CASSQDISGGEQYF
TGTGCCAGCAGCCAAGATATCAGCGGGGGCGAGCAGTACTTC
>NA|TRBJ2-2|NA|TRBV2
CASKKGTLGGNTGELFF
TGTGCCAGCAAAAAGGGGACCCTGGGGGGGAACACCGGGGAGCTGTTTTTT
>TRBD1|TRBJ2-5|NA|TRBV7-2
CASSLYGDRVWGETQYF
TGTGCCAGCAGCTTATATGGGGACAGGGTTTGGGGAGAGACCCAGTACTTC
>NA|TRBJ2-1|NA|TRBV21-1
CASSKNFGVEYNEQFF
TGTGCCAGCAGCAAAAACTTCGGGGTAGAGTACAATGAGCAGTTCTTC
>NA|TRBJ2-5|NA|TRBV5-4
CASSLGGQETQYF
TGTGCCAGCAGCTTGGGAGGGCAAGAGACCCAGTACTTC
>TRBD1|TRBJ2-7|few|TRBV7-9
CASSSQGATSEQYF
TGTGCCAGCAGCTCTCAGGGGGCCACTTCCGAGCAGTACTTC
>TRBD2|TRBJ2-1|NA|TRBV28
CASSLAGGGNEQFF
TGTGCCAGCAGTTTAGCGGGAGGAGGAAATGAGCAGTTCTTC
>NA|TRBJ2-7|once|TRBV6-2/TRBV6-3
CASSPGSATSSYEQYF
TGTGCCAGCAGTCCCGGGTCGGCCACAAGCTCCTACGAGCAGTACTTC
>NA|TRBJ1-1|NA|TRBV12-3/TRBV12-4
CASSLAGGTEAFF
TGTGCCAGCAGTTTAGCAGGGGGCACTGAAGCTTTCTTT
>NA|TRBJ1-6|NA|TRBV5-1
CASSVRMGQNSPLHF
TGCGCCAGCAGCGTCCGGATGGGCCAGAATTCACCCCTCCACTTT
>TRBD1|TRBJ1-2|NA|TRBV28
CASSLPDRDSYGYTF
TGTGCCAGCAGTTTACCCGACCGGGACAGCTATGGCTACACCTTC
>TRBD1|TRBJ2-1|NA|TRBV5-4
CAWTGGNEQFF
TGTGCCTGGACAGGGGGCAATGAGCAGTTCTTC
>TRBD1|TRBJ2-7|NA|TRBV2
CASLTGGPYEQYF
TGTGCCAGCTTGACAGGGGGACCCTACGAGCAGTACTTC
>TRBD1|TRBJ1-5|NA|TRBV11-1
CASSEGAGQGLPQHF
TGTGCCAGCAGCGAGGGGGCAGGACAGGGGTTACCCCAGCATTTT
>NA|TRBJ1-2|NA|TRBV2
CASNRGYYGYTF
TGTGCCAGCAATAGGGGTTACTATGGCTACACCTTC
>NA|TRBJ2-2|NA|TRBV5-1
CASSLSDNSLVVGTGELFF
TGCGCCAGCAGCTTGTCGGACAACAGCCTAGTGGTGGGCACCGGGGAGCTGTTTTTT
>NA|TRBJ1-1|NA|TRBV11-2
CASSFFRNTEAFF
TGTGCCAGCAGCTTTTTTAGGAACACTGAAGCTTTCTTT
>NA|TRBJ2-1|NA|TRBV5-4
CASSLTQGFYNEQFF
TGTGCCAGCAGCTTGACGCAGGGGTTCTACAATGAGCAGTTCTTC
>NA|TRBJ2-5|NA|TRBV27
CASSPSSLQETQYF
TGTGCCAGCAGTCCCTCCTCCCTCCAAGAGACCCAGTACTTC
>NA|TRBJ1-6|NA|TRBV5-1
CASSLSYSSYNSPLHF
TGCGCCAGCAGCTTGTCCTACAGCTCCTATAATTCACCCCTCCACTTT
>TRBD2|TRBJ2-1|once|TRBV4-1
CASSPARGGGPQNYNEQFF
TGCGCCAGCAGCCCCGCAAGGGGCGGGGGACCCCAAAACTACAATGAGCAGTTCTTC
>TRBD2|TRBJ2-5|NA|TRBV19
CASSIGLAVLYQETQYF
TGTGCCAGTAGTATCGGACTAGCGGTTTTGTACCAAGAGACCCAGTACTTC
>NA|TRBJ2-7|NA|TRBV7-8
CASSPRRIPKEQYF
TGTGCCAGCAGCCCTAGGCGGATTCCCAAGGAGCAGTACTTC
>TRBD1|TRBJ2-1|NA|TRBV7-9
CASSLRTGGSYNEQFF
TGTGCCAGCAGCTTGAGAACAGGGGGCTCCTACAATGAGCAGTTCTTC
>TRBD1|TRBJ2-7|NA|TRBV24-1
CATSDPGTGGEQYF
TGTGCCACCAGTGACCCCGGGACAGGGGGCGAGCAGTACTTC
>TRBD2|TRBJ2-1|NA|TRBV5-4
CASTPAGGGWRNEQFF
TGTGCCAGCACCCCGGCCGGGGGGGGATGGAGGAATGAGCAGTTCTTC
>NA|TRBJ2-3|NA|TRBV18
CASSPTSQGADTQYF
TGTGCCAGCTCACCGACTAGTCAGGGCGCAGATACGCAGTATTTT
>NA|TRBJ2-1|NA|TRBV28
CASSPPSGREQFF
TGTGCCAGCAGTCCGCCCTCGGGAAGGGAGCAGTTCTTC